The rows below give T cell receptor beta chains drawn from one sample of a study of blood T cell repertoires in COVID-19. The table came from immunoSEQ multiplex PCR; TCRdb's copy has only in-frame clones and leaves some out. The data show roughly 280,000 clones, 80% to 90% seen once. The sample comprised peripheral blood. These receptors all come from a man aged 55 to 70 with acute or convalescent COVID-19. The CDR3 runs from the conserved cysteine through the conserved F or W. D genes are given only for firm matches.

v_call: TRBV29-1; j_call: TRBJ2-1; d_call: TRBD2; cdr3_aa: CSVARARLAVYNEQFF
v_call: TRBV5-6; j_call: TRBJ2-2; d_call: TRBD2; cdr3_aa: CASSPEVQAGLPGELFF
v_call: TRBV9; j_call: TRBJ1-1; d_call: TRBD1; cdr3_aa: CASNQGDYTEAFF
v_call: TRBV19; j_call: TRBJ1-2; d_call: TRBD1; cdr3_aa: CASSMGPAGGNYGYTF
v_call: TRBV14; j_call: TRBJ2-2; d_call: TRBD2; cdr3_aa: CASSLWTSGMRTGELFF
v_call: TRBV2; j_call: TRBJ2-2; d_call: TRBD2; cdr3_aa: CASNGLAGAIYTGELFF
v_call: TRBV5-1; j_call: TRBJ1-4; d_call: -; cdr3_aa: CASSLIPDEKLFF
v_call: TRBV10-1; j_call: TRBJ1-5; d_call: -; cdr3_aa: CASSAGGEDQPQHF
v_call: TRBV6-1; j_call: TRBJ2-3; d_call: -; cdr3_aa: CASSETRRDTQYF
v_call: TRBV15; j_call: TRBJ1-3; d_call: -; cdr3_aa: CATSRGQDGNTIYF
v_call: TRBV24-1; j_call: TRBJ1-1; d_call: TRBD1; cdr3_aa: CATSGQINTEAFF
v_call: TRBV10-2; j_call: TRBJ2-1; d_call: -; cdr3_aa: CASSASGGPSYNEQFF